The 2 T cell receptor beta chains below come from one sample, sequenced in a study of beta chain features in type 1 diabetes. The isolated RNA, all of it, was reverse transcribed, so expressed TCRB transcripts were what got sequenced. The method was immunoSEQ multiplex PCR; TCRdb's version includes in-frame clones alone and lacks a portion of them. The sample has around 350,000 clones, around an eighth seen once. The sample consisted of naive CD4+ T cells from blood. These receptors were collected from a man aged 18 to 30 in good health.

The chain uses TRBV7-9 and TRBJ1-1; a possible D gene is TRBD1 (5 bases). Per germline, CDR1 SEHNR and CDR2 FQNEAQ (reference sequence). The CDR3 totals 15 residues. Trimming removed 2 bases from V and 2 bases from J, with 12 bases in between. The CDR3 DNA reads as TGTGCCAGCAGCTTAAACAGGATCCAAAACACTGAAGCTTTCTTT. This translates into CASSLNRIQNTEAFF. Full variable domain (rest looked up from reference TRBV7-9 and TRBJ1-1): DTGVSQNPRHKITKRGQNVTFRCDPISEHNRLYWYRQTLGQGPEFLTYFQNEAQLEKSRLLSDRFSAERPKGSFSTLEIQRTEQGDSAMYLCASSLNRIQNTEAFFGQGTRLTVV.

This chain uses TRBV28 with TRBJ1-1; possible D gene TRBD1, 6 bases. The V end lost 6 bases, the J end lost 2 bases, and 13 bases lay between the germline ends. Germline V gene sequence: CDR1 MDHEN, CDR2 SYDVKM. CDR3 length: 14 residues. CDR3 sequence (DNA): TGTGCCAGCAGGAGAGGGGGGGAAAACACTGAAGCTTTCTTT. It specifies CASRRGGENTEAFF.